This T cell receptor beta chain comes out of a study of response to subunit inactivated influenza vaccine. Regarding the study as a whole: Authors proposed each seasonal influenza vaccination draws in few new T cells.

Deletions cut 1 base from V and 3 bases from J, with 6 bases between. Germline CDR1 reads DFQATT; CDR2 reads SNEGSKA (reference sequence). This CDR3 region has 12 residues. In TCRdb, the RT-PCR reads were re-called with MiXCR into one record per CDR3 protein. The sample carries hundreds of thousands of distinct CDR3 sequences, 7.6% recorded once. This clonotype has more than one count but fewer than ten. What it binds is unknown. The receptor was isolated from a man aged 50 to 75 who received an inactivated influenza vaccine. Sample: PBMCs from blood, taken around 25 months after vaccination. V is TRBV20-1 and J is TRBJ1-1; D not resolved. The DNA for the CDR3 is TGCAGTGCTAGAGTGTACGACACTGAAGCTTTCTTT. Residues: CSARVYDTEAFF.